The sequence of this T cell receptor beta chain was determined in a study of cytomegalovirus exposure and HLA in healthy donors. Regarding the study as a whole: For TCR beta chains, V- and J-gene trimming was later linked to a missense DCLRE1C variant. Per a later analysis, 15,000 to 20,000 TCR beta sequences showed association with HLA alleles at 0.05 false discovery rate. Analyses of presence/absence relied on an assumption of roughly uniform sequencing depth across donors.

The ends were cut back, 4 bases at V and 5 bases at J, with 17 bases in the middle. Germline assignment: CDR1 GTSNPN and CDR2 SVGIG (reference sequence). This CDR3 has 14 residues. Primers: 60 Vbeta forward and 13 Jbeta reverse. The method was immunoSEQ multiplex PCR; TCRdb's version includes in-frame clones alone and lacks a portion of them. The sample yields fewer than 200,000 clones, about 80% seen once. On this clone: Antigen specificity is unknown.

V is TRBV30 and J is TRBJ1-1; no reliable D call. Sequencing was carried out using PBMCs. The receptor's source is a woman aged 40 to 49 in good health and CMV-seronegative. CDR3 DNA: TGTGCCTGGACCCGAGGCCAGCCCAAAACTGAAGCTTTCTTT. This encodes CAWTRGQPKTEAFF.